One and the same sample provided the 26 T cell receptor beta chains below, sequenced in a study of naive and memory T cell subsets. The library had UMIs added by 3' ligation of an oligonucleotide to TCR cDNA. Amplification of ligated cDNA took four PCR rounds with SP2 and nested alpha and beta constant primers. TCRdb used MiXCR to reprocess the 5' RACE reads, holding one entry per CDR3 protein. Among approximately 52,000 distinct CDR3 sequences listed, 4% to 5% were seen once. These TCRs come from a female donor in good health.

This clonotype was seen ten or more times. This chain connects TRBV27 to TRBJ2-5, with D unclear. The germline V and J ends were trimmed by 5 bases and 5 bases, with 18 bases remaining between them. CDR1 is MNHEY, CDR2 SMNVEV, per germline (reference sequence). The CDR3 is 15 amino acids. The DNA for the CDR3 is TGTGCCAGCAGTCCCCAAATGAGGATCGTCGAGACCCAGTACTTC. Translation gives CASSPQMRIVETQYF.

This clonotype was seen repeatedly, ten times or more. This sequence joins TRBV6-1 and TRBJ2-1, with TRBD1 identical over 8 bases. V dropped 1 base and J dropped 4; count of bases not matched to a gene: 6. CDR3 length: 16 residues. The germline V gene has CDR1 MNHNS and CDR2 SASEGT. The CDR3 here is CASSEVDRGYYNEQFF. Here the CDR3 DNA reads TGTGCCAGCAGTGAAGTCGACAGGGGATATTACAATGAGCAGTTCTTC.

This clonotype was picked up many times. The rearrangement links TRBV14 to TRBJ2-7; D is uncertain. Germline values: CDR1 SGHDN, CDR2 FVKESK. Trimming stripped 4 bases from V and 5 bases from J, with 6 bases between. This CDR3 contains 11 residues. The CDR3 here is CASSPADEQYF. CDR3 nucleotides: TGTGCCAGCAGCCCGGCGGACGAGCAGTACTTC.

This clonotype was seen many times. This chain connects TRBV6-5 to TRBJ1-1; the match to TRBD1 covers 7 bases. The V gene's germline CDR1 is MNHEY and CDR2 SVGAGI. Trimming cost V 6 bases and J 4 bases; bases outside gene matches: 14. The CDR3 covers 16 residues. CDR3 bases: TGTGCCAGCAGGAGTACAGGGGTGGGGATTGCCACTGAAGCTTTCTTT. Encoded protein: CASRSTGVGIATEAFF.

This clonotype was seen a few times. This chain joins TRBV25-1 and TRBJ2-5, with 8 bases aligning to TRBD2. V gave up 5 bases and J gave up 5 bases; unmatched junction bases: 10. The V gene's germline CDR1 is MGHDK and CDR2 SYGVNS. The length of the CDR3 is 15 residues. The CDR3 nucleotides are TGTGCCAGCAGTCAATCGGGACTAGGTGGGGAGACCCAGTACTTC. This translates into CASSQSGLGGETQYF.

This clonotype was observed at least ten times. The V call is TRBV29-1, the J call TRBJ2-3; possibly TRBD1 for D (6 bases). The CDR3 covers 12 residues. CDR1 and CDR2 from the germline V gene are SQVTM and ANQGSEA. Deletions cut 3 bases from V and 3 bases from J, with 7 bases between. This CDR3 reads CSVDRGTDTQYF. The CDR3 coding sequence is TGCAGCGTTGACAGGGGAACAGATACGCAGTATTTT.

This clonotype was observed at least ten times. V gene TRBV12-3 or TRBV12-4 combines with J gene TRBJ2-5, with 8 bases that match TRBD1. CDR3 length: 13 residues. V was pared by 6 bases and J by 5 bases, with 5 bases of the junction left unmatched. The CDR3 sequence is CASRQGARETQYF. CDR3 bases: TGTGCCAGCAGGCAGGGGGCCCGGGAGACCCAGTACTTC.

With regard to this clonotype: A read error may be the cause here, since a much bigger clone is one base away. The rearrangement joins TRBV5-1 to TRBJ2-5, with D perhaps assigned TRBD1 or TRBD2 (5 bases each). The V gene's germline CDR1 is SGHRS and CDR2 YFSETQ. Trimming took off 3 bases at V and 1 base at J, with 19 bases between the two ends. The CDR3 is 17 amino acids. The CDR3 spells CASSWDPDARGQETQYF. In DNA, the CDR3 is TGCGCCAGCAGCTGGGACCCCGATGCGAGAGGCCAAGAGACCCAGTACTTC.

This clonotype has a count of ten or more. The CDR3 coding sequence is TGTGCCAGCAGCCCACTCCAGGGTTTAAGATCACCCCTCCACTTT. Translation: CASSPLQGLRSPLHF. This rearrangement joins TRBV11-2 to TRBJ1-6, with D possibly being TRBD1 (5 bases). The CDR3 runs 15 residues. Germline CDR1 is SGHAT and CDR2 is FQNNGV. Trimming took 5 bases from V and 10 from J, leaving 18 bases between them.

This clonotype was counted many times. The genes are TRBV7-9 and TRBJ1-2; D unresolved. CDR3 length equals 15 residues. V was shortened by 5 bases and J by 3 bases, with 16 bases between the two germline ends. Per the germline V gene, CDR1 is SEHNR and CDR2 is FQNEAQ (reference sequence). This CDR3 is CASSLEVPSYYGYTF. CDR3 coding DNA: TGTGCCAGCAGCCTAGAGGTCCCCTCGTACTATGGCTACACCTTC. The full variable domain, completed using reference TRBV7-9 and TRBJ1-2, is DTGVSQNPRHKITKRGQNVTFRCDPISEHNRLYWYRQTLGQGPEFLTYFQNEAQLEKSRLLSDRFSAERPKGSFSTLEIQRTEQGDSAMYLCASSLEVPSYYGYTFGSGTRLTVV.

This clonotype was seen ten or more times. This rearrangement joins TRBV6-5 to TRBJ2-7; 8 positions match TRBD2. Germline-derived CDR1 and CDR2 are MNHEY and SVGAGI. This CDR3 comprises 14 residues. After removal of 0 bases from V and 12 bases from J, the junction contained 10 bases not matched to a gene. DNA for the CDR3: TGTGCCAGCAGTTACTCGATAGAAGGGACTAGGGTGTACTTC. Its translation: CASSYSIEGTRVYF.

This clonotype was seen repeatedly, ten times or more. The J gene is TRBJ2-5, the V gene TRBV28, with unresolved D. Trimming removed 1 base at V and 2 bases at J, with 2 bases between. Per germline, CDR1 MDHEN and CDR2 SYDVKM. The CDR3 is 12 residues long. For the CDR3, the DNA is TGTGCCAGCAGTTTATTACAAGAGACCCAGTACTTC. This encodes CASSLLQETQYF. The whole variable domain, remainder taken from reference TRBV28 and TRBJ2-5, is DVKVTQSSRYLVKRTGEKVFLECVQDMDHENMFWYRQDPGLGLRLIYFSYDVKMKEKGDIPEGYSVSREKKERFSLILESASTNQTSMYLCASSLLQETQYFGPGTRLLVL.

The rearrangement joins TRBV29-1 to TRBJ2-1; TRBD2 aligns across 9 bases. CDR1 is SQVTM and CDR2 is ANQGSEA in the germline V gene. The ends lost 3 bases at V and 9 bases at J; junction bases unmatched: 6. CDR3 size: 13 residues. The chain's CDR3 is CSVDSGRSVEQFF. In DNA, the CDR3 is TGCAGCGTTGATAGCGGGAGATCGGTTGAGCAGTTCTTC.

In its sample, this clonotype was seen many times. J is TRBJ2-7 and V is TRBV13, with 7 bases aligning to TRBD1. CDR1 is PRHDT and CDR2 is FYEKMQ in the germline V gene (reference sequence). The CDR3 contains 13 residues. The V and J ends lost 6 bases and 1 base, in that order; junction bases with no gene match: 3. For the CDR3, the DNA is TGTGCCAGCAGGGACAGGCTTTCCTACGAGCAGTACTTC. It is translated as CASRDRLSYEQYF.

The gene calls are TRBV3-1 and TRBJ2-1; D is unclear. The germline V gene encodes CDR1 LGHDT and CDR2 YNNKEL (reference sequence). The CDR3 is made up of 11 amino acids. V was cut by 1 base and J by 8 bases, with 3 bases left in between. The CDR3 region has the DNA TGTGCCAGCAGCCAAGGGGATGAGCAGTTCTTC. Translation: CASSQGDEQFF.

This clonotype was counted at least ten times. V and J are TRBV12-3 or TRBV12-4 and TRBJ1-3, with a tentative D call TRBD1 (5 bases). There are 15 residues in the CDR3. Deletions cut 6 bases from V and 1 base from J, with 13 bases between. CDR3 in DNA: TGTGCCAGCAGCCAATTGAGGGGTTCTGGAAACACCATATATTTT. Translation gives CASSQLRGSGNTIYF.

This clonotype was counted many times. V usage is TRBV15 and J usage is TRBJ1-5; D call uncertain. The CDR3 spans 14 residues. Trimming cost V 2 bases and J 5 bases, with 10 bases left between them. In germline, CDR1 is LNHNV, CDR2 YYDKDF (reference sequence). This CDR3 reads CATSRQAGYQPQHF. For the CDR3, the DNA is TGTGCCACCAGCAGACAGGCGGGGTATCAGCCCCAGCATTTT.

This clonotype was recorded many times. V gene TRBV24-1 combines with J gene TRBJ1-1, with 7 bases aligning to TRBD1. The CDR3 length is 13 residues. The junction had 9 bases not matched to a gene; V was cut back by 9 bases and J by 6 bases. Germline lookup yields CDR1 KGHDR and CDR2 SFDVKD. This chain's CDR3 is CATSGQPWAEAFF. CDR3 nucleotide sequence: TGTGCCACCTCGGGACAGCCTTGGGCTGAAGCTTTCTTT.

The sample holds many counts of this clonotype. The chain is built from TRBV6-6 and TRBJ1-1; 8 bases line up with TRBD1. V lost 6 bases and J lost 0; bases outside the gene matches: 9. Per germline, CDR1 MNHNY and CDR2 SVGAGI (reference sequence). This CDR3 spans 16 amino acids. DNA of the CDR3: TGTGCCAGCAGCCCTCGACAGGGGACTCTGAACACTGAAGCTTTCTTT. Its protein is CASSPRQGTLNTEAFF.

This clonotype occurred many times. The J gene is TRBJ1-1, the V gene TRBV20-1; TRBD1 might be the D (5 bases). The CDR3 spans 13 residues. Germline lookup yields CDR1 DFQATT and CDR2 SNEGSKA (reference sequence). The ends were cut back, 0 bases at V and 6 bases at J, with 11 bases in the middle. As DNA, the CDR3 is TGCAGTGCTAGAGAAGATGGGGGGTCTGAAGCTTTCTTT. Protein: CSAREDGGSEAFF.

Ten or more counts support this clonotype. V usage is TRBV6-5 and J usage is TRBJ2-2; 9 bases agree with TRBD2. The junction had 8 bases not matched to a gene; V was cut back by 6 bases and J by 3 bases. Germline CDR1 is MNHEY and CDR2 is SVGAGI. The CDR3 contains 16 residues. CDR3 in DNA: TGTGCCAGCAGGGACGAAAGCGGGAGGTACACCGGGGAGCTGTTTTTT. It codes for CASRDESGRYTGELFF.

This clonotype was observed many times. The chain employs TRBV3-1 and TRBJ2-2; 11 nucleotides align to TRBD2. CDR3 size: 17 residues. J lost 6 bases, V lost 3 bases, and 9 bases had no gene match. Per germline, CDR1 LGHDT and CDR2 YNNKEL (reference sequence). CDR3 loop: CASSHRVLAGVPGELFF. The CDR3 nucleotides are TGTGCCAGCAGCCACCGCGTACTAGCGGGAGTGCCCGGGGAGCTGTTTTTT.

This rearrangement joins TRBV5-1 to TRBJ1-2, with 10 bases matching TRBD1. Germline values: CDR1 SGHRS, CDR2 YFSETQ. The CDR3 extends over 14 amino acids. V trimming: 4 bases; J trimming: 3 bases; junction bases outside the gene matches: 3. The CDR3: CASSLDRGDYGYTF. The CDR3, as DNA: TGCGCCAGCAGCCTGGACAGGGGGGACTATGGCTACACCTTC.

DNA of the CDR3: TGTGCCAGCAGTTATTTCACCGGGGAGCTGTTTTTT. Residues: CASSYFTGELFF. The chain joins TRBV6-5 to TRBJ2-2; D is uncertain. Per germline, CDR1 MNHEY and CDR2 SVGAGI. This CDR3 has 12 amino acids. V shed 3 bases and J shed 4 bases, with 3 bases lying between them.

This clonotype was seen at least ten times. The rearrangement joins TRBV24-1 to TRBJ2-3; 12 bases match TRBD2. Trimming at V came to 4 bases and at J to 6 bases, leaving 7 bases not matched to a gene. The germline V gene has CDR1 KGHDR and CDR2 SFDVKD. This CDR3 contains 16 residues. The CDR3: CATSERLAGVADTQYF. The CDR3 bases are TGTGCCACCAGTGAAAGACTAGCGGGAGTGGCTGATACGCAGTATTTT.

This clonotype was found many times. The chain has TRBV9 and TRBJ2-2; D gene ambiguous. The CDR3 totals 15 residues. The V gene lost 2 bases and the J gene lost 0 bases, with 8 bases spanning the gap. Germline lookup yields CDR1 SGDLS and CDR2 YYNGEE. The CDR3 protein is CASSVLPANTGELFF. In nucleotides, the CDR3 is TGTGCCAGCAGCGTGCTCCCCGCGAACACCGGGGAGCTGTTTTTT.